These T cell receptor beta chains were read from a single sample in a study of T cells in Graves' hyperthyroidism and ophthalmopathy. TCRdb re-analysed the multiplex PCR reads in MiXCR, keeping a single row per CDR3 protein. The repertoire consists of 550,000 to 650,000 distinct CDR3 sequences, with approximately 15% occurring once and the leading ten covering more than 5%. The sample consisted of blood. Receptors were obtained from a woman aged 25 to 45 with Graves' hyperthyroidism that later progressed to Graves' ophthalmopathy. CDR3s include the opening cysteine and the closing phenylalanine or tryptophan. The order of the fields is clone size, V gene, J gene, D gene, CDR3 DNA, CDR3 protein. The D gene is left open where the match is weak. Size is stated for part of the rows, as once, few or many counts, or as a class when the clone is expanded.

clone_size: few
v_call: TRBV18
j_call: TRBJ1-2
d_call: NA
cdr3_nt: TGTGCCAGCTCACCAGGGGGTCAGATAAGCTATGGCTACACCTTC
cdr3_aa: CASSPGGQISYGYTF

clone_size: many
v_call: TRBV7-2
j_call: TRBJ1-1
d_call: NA
cdr3_nt: TGTGCCAGCAGCTTTCTATCGGGGACTGAAGCTTTCTTT
cdr3_aa: CASSFLSGTEAFF

clone_size: many
v_call: TRBV3-1
j_call: TRBJ1-6
d_call: NA
cdr3_nt: TGTGCCAGCAGCCATTCAGGGACTAATTCACCCCTCCACTTT
cdr3_aa: CASSHSGTNSPLHF

clone_size: many
v_call: TRBV5-1
j_call: TRBJ2-7
d_call: NA
cdr3_nt: TGCGCCAGCAGATTCGGGACGGACTCCTACGAGCAGTACTTC
cdr3_aa: CASRFGTDSYEQYF

clone_size: many
v_call: TRBV28
j_call: TRBJ2-3
d_call: TRBD1
cdr3_nt: TGTGCCAGCAGTTGGAGCCCCGGTTTGCTTCTTCCGGGACAGGGAATTTTTACGCAGTATTTT
cdr3_aa: CASSWSPGLLLPGQGIFTQYF

clone_size: many
v_call: TRBV6-8
j_call: TRBJ2-2
d_call: TRBD2
cdr3_nt: TGTGCCAGCAGAGAGACTAGCGGGAGGTCTTACACCGGGGAGCTGTTTTTT
cdr3_aa: CASRETSGRSYTGELFF

clone_size: many
v_call: TRBV11-3
j_call: TRBJ2-5
d_call: NA
cdr3_nt: TGTGCCAGCAGTACTACGAGGGCTGTACAAGAGACCCAGTACTTC
cdr3_aa: CASSTTRAVQETQYF

clone_size: many
v_call: TRBV7-9
j_call: TRBJ1-2
d_call: NA
cdr3_nt: TGTGCCAGCAGCTTAGATGGGGTATATGGCTACACCTTC
cdr3_aa: CASSLDGVYGYTF

clone_size: many
v_call: TRBV2
j_call: TRBJ1-5
d_call: TRBD1
cdr3_nt: TGTGCCAGCAGTGCTCTGGCAGGGGGGAATCAGCCCCAGCATTTT
cdr3_aa: CASSALAGGNQPQHF

clone_size: few
v_call: TRBV6-1
j_call: TRBJ2-1
d_call: TRBD2
cdr3_nt: TGTGCCAGCAGCGGCCTGGGGACTAGCGGGAGCAGTGAGCAGTTCTTC
cdr3_aa: CASSGLGTSGSSEQFF

clone_size: many
v_call: TRBV27
j_call: TRBJ2-7
d_call: TRBD2
cdr3_nt: TGTGCCAGCAGCCACACGGGACTAGCGGGAGGGTTTGCCTACGAGCAGTACTTC
cdr3_aa: CASSHTGLAGGFAYEQYF

clone_size: few
v_call: TRBV11-2
j_call: TRBJ1-5
d_call: NA
cdr3_nt: TGTGCCAGCAGCTTAGCAGCCTCAGGGCCCCAGCATTTT
cdr3_aa: CASSLAASGPQHF

clone_size: many
v_call: TRBV28
j_call: TRBJ1-1
d_call: NA
cdr3_nt: TGTGCCAGCAGTTCGTGGGCATCCGCGGGCCTAGGAGCTTTCTTT
cdr3_aa: CASSSWASAGLGAFF

clone_size: few
v_call: TRBV28
j_call: TRBJ1-2
d_call: NA
cdr3_nt: TGTGCCAGCAGTTTGGGGCCAGCTCTGTCACCTAACTATGGCTACACCTTC
cdr3_aa: CASSLGPALSPNYGYTF

clone_size: many
v_call: TRBV2
j_call: TRBJ2-3
d_call: TRBD2
cdr3_nt: TGTGCCAGCAACGAATTGCGGACTAGCCCTTCGGATACGCAGTATTTT
cdr3_aa: CASNELRTSPSDTQYF

clone_size: NA
v_call: TRBV19
j_call: TRBJ2-7
d_call: TRBD2
cdr3_nt: TGTGCCACCAGGACTAGCGGAGGGAGCTCCTACGAGCAGTACTTC
cdr3_aa: CATRTSGGSSYEQYF

clone_size: many
v_call: TRBV27
j_call: TRBJ2-7
d_call: NA
cdr3_nt: TGTGCCAGCAGTCCACAGGGAATCGGCTACGAGCAGTACTTC
cdr3_aa: CASSPQGIGYEQYF

clone_size: many
v_call: TRBV6-1
j_call: TRBJ2-7
d_call: NA
cdr3_nt: TGTGCCAGCAGCTTCGGGCCGTATTACGAGCAGTACTTC
cdr3_aa: CASSFGPYYEQYF

clone_size: NA
v_call: TRBV30
j_call: TRBJ2-3
d_call: TRBD2
cdr3_nt: TGTGCCTGGAGTGTTCCAGCGGGAGGGCCGGGAGATACGCAGTATTTT
cdr3_aa: CAWSVPAGGPGDTQYF

clone_size: few
v_call: TRBV19
j_call: TRBJ1-2
d_call: TRBD1
cdr3_nt: TGTGCCAGTAGTATAATAGGACAGGGAATACTCCATGGCTACACCTTC
cdr3_aa: CASSIIGQGILHGYTF

clone_size: NA
v_call: TRBV20-1
j_call: TRBJ1-5
d_call: NA
cdr3_nt: TGCAGTGCTAGAGAGGGGCAGGAGGGCGGTCAGCCCCAGCATTTT
cdr3_aa: CSAREGQEGGQPQHF

clone_size: NA
v_call: TRBV6-1
j_call: TRBJ2-1
d_call: TRBD2
cdr3_nt: TGTGCCAGCAGATTCACTAGCGGGAGTTTCTATGAGCAGTTCTTC
cdr3_aa: CASRFTSGSFYEQFF

clone_size: NA
v_call: TRBV15
j_call: TRBJ1-4
d_call: NA
cdr3_nt: TGTGCCACCAGCAGAGTAAAGGGTTTAGATGAAAAACTGTTTTTT
cdr3_aa: CATSRVKGLDEKLFF

clone_size: many
v_call: TRBV28
j_call: TRBJ1-2
d_call: NA
cdr3_nt: TGTGCCAGCAGCAAAACGGGGGCTCGTGGCTACACCTTC
cdr3_aa: CASSKTGARGYTF

clone_size: many
v_call: TRBV27
j_call: TRBJ2-1
d_call: NA
cdr3_nt: TGTGCCAGCACCCTGGGGCCCAGCTCCTACAATGAGCAGTTCTTC
cdr3_aa: CASTLGPSSYNEQFF

clone_size: many
v_call: TRBV6-1
j_call: TRBJ2-7
d_call: NA
cdr3_nt: TGTGCCAGCAGTCTCGCCCAGGGTACCTACGAGCAGTACTTC
cdr3_aa: CASSLAQGTYEQYF

clone_size: many
v_call: TRBV7-9
j_call: TRBJ2-7
d_call: NA
cdr3_nt: TGTGCCAGCAGCAACCTTCAGGGGGAGGCGGGAAGCTCCTACGAGCAGTACTTC
cdr3_aa: CASSNLQGEAGSSYEQYF

clone_size: few
v_call: TRBV7-9
j_call: TRBJ1-5
d_call: TRBD1
cdr3_nt: TGTGCCAGCAGCCGCCGGGACAGTTCCAATAATCAGCCCCAGCATTTT
cdr3_aa: CASSRRDSSNNQPQHF

clone_size: many
v_call: TRBV24-1
j_call: TRBJ2-1
d_call: TRBD2
cdr3_nt: TGTGCCACCAGTGATTCCCGTAGCGGGAGAGGAGGTGAGCAGTTCTTC
cdr3_aa: CATSDSRSGRGGEQFF

clone_size: many
v_call: TRBV2
j_call: TRBJ1-4
d_call: NA
cdr3_nt: TGTGCCAGCAGTCAGGGCCAGGAGAATGAAAAACTGTTTTTT
cdr3_aa: CASSQGQENEKLFF

clone_size: many
v_call: TRBV5-1
j_call: TRBJ1-5
d_call: NA
cdr3_nt: TGCGCCAGCAGCCTAGGACCCGAGGTGGGCAATCAGCCCCAGCATTTT
cdr3_aa: CASSLGPEVGNQPQHF

clone_size: many
v_call: TRBV12-3/TRBV12-4
j_call: TRBJ2-3
d_call: TRBD2
cdr3_nt: TGTGCCAGCAGTTTTGCGGGAGAGCGCACAGATACGCAGTATTTT
cdr3_aa: CASSFAGERTDTQYF

clone_size: many
v_call: TRBV28
j_call: TRBJ1-5
d_call: NA
cdr3_nt: TGTGCCAGCAGTCCAGGACGAAGGCATAGCAATCAGCCCCAGCATTTT
cdr3_aa: CASSPGRRHSNQPQHF

clone_size: many
v_call: TRBV11-1
j_call: TRBJ1-1
d_call: NA
cdr3_nt: TGTGCCAGCAGCTCAGGACCACGCACGGCTTTCTTT
cdr3_aa: CASSSGPRTAFF

clone_size: NA
v_call: TRBV19
j_call: TRBJ2-1
d_call: NA
cdr3_nt: TGTGCCAGTAGTTCCCAACAGGGACTACCGGGGTATGAGCAGTTCTTC
cdr3_aa: CASSSQQGLPGYEQFF

clone_size: NA
v_call: TRBV11-3
j_call: TRBJ2-2
d_call: TRBD2
cdr3_nt: TGTGCCAGCAGCTCTTGGCCGGGTAGCGGGGCTAACACCGGGGAGCTGTTTTTT
cdr3_aa: CASSSWPGSGANTGELFF

clone_size: many
v_call: TRBV5-1
j_call: TRBJ2-5
d_call: NA
cdr3_nt: TGCGCCAGCAGTTCCGGGACTGCTAAAGAGACCCAGTACTTC
cdr3_aa: CASSSGTAKETQYF

clone_size: few
v_call: TRBV4-1
j_call: TRBJ2-1
d_call: NA
cdr3_nt: TGCGCCAGCAGCCAAGATAGGGACGCAAGGCAGTTCTTC
cdr3_aa: CASSQDRDARQFF

clone_size: many
v_call: TRBV2
j_call: TRBJ2-1
d_call: NA
cdr3_nt: TGTGCCAGCAGGCAGGAAACCTACAATGAGCAGTTCTTC
cdr3_aa: CASRQETYNEQFF

clone_size: NA
v_call: TRBV7-2
j_call: TRBJ1-2
d_call: NA
cdr3_nt: TGTCCCAGCAGCTTCTCTAACTATGGCTACACCTTC
cdr3_aa: CPSSFSNYGYTF

clone_size: few
v_call: TRBV20-1
j_call: TRBJ2-7
d_call: TRBD1
cdr3_nt: TGCAGTGCCGCTCGGCAGGGGGACGCCTACGAGCAGTACTTC
cdr3_aa: CSAARQGDAYEQYF

clone_size: many
v_call: TRBV10-3
j_call: TRBJ1-5
d_call: TRBD1
cdr3_nt: TGTGCCATCAGTATAGGGACAGGAGATCAGCCCCAGCATTTT
cdr3_aa: CAISIGTGDQPQHF

clone_size: NA
v_call: TRBV25-1
j_call: TRBJ2-1
d_call: NA
cdr3_nt: TGTGCCACCTCTTGGGGGTACAATGAGCAGTTCTTC
cdr3_aa: CATSWGYNEQFF

clone_size: many
v_call: TRBV18
j_call: TRBJ2-5
d_call: NA
cdr3_nt: TGTGCCAGCTCACCACGTAGGGGGGAAGAGACCCAGTACTTC
cdr3_aa: CASSPRRGEETQYF

clone_size: few
v_call: TRBV7-3
j_call: TRBJ2-1
d_call: TRBD1
cdr3_nt: TGTGCCAGCAGCTGGGGACAGGGTGAAATAGAGCAGTTCTTC
cdr3_aa: CASSWGQGEIEQFF

clone_size: many
v_call: TRBV7-2
j_call: TRBJ1-6
d_call: NA
cdr3_nt: TGTGCCAGCAGCTTAGCGTTGTCACCCCTCCACTTT
cdr3_aa: CASSLALSPLHF

clone_size: few
v_call: TRBV6-1
j_call: TRBJ1-5
d_call: NA
cdr3_nt: TGTGCCAGCAGTGAGAGGTATCAGCCCCAGCATTTT
cdr3_aa: CASSERYQPQHF

clone_size: NA
v_call: TRBV18
j_call: TRBJ1-5
d_call: NA
cdr3_nt: TGTGCCAGCTCACGGGGGGACCTTCTCCTCAATCAGCCCCAGCATTTT
cdr3_aa: CASSRGDLLLNQPQHF

clone_size: NA
v_call: TRBV2
j_call: TRBJ2-2
d_call: NA
cdr3_nt: TGTGCCAGCAGTGAAGAAAGCAGCTGGAACACCGGGGAGCTGTTTTTT
cdr3_aa: CASSEESSWNTGELFF